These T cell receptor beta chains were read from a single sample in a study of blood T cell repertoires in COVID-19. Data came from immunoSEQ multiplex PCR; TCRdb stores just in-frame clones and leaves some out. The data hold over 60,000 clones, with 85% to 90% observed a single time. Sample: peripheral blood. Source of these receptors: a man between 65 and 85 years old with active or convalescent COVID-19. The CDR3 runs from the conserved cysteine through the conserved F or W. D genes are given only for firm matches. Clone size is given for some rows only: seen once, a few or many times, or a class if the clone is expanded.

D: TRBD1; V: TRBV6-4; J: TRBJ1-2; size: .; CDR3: CASSLGQGNGYTF; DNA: TGTGCCAGCAGCCTAGGACAGGGGAATGGCTACACCTTC
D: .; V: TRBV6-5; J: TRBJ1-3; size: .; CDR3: CASSRGHLSGNTIYF; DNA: TGTGCCAGCAGCCGCGGGCACCTCTCTGGAAACACCATATATTTT
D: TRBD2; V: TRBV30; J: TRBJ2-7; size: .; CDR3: CASRSLDGRGPYEQYF; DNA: TGTGCCTCGCGCTCCCTTGACGGGAGGGGTCCCTACGAGCAGTACTTC
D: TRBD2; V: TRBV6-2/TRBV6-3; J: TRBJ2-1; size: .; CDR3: CASSRLAELNEQFF; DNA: TGTGCCAGCAGTAGACTAGCGGAGCTCAATGAGCAGTTCTTC
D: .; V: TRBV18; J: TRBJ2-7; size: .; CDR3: CASSPRGGNYEQYF; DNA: TGTGCCAGCTCACCACGAGGGGGAAACTACGAGCAGTACTTC
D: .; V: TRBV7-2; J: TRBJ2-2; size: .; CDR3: CASSLARGGVAGELFF; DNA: TGTGCCAGCAGCTTAGCGCGGGGTGGGGTTGCCGGGGAGCTGTTTTTT
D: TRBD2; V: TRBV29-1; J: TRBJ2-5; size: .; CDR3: CSVGGLAQKLHETQYF; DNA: TGCAGCGTTGGGGGACTAGCGCAAAAACTCCACGAGACCCAGTACTTC
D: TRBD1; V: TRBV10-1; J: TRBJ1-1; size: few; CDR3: CASITGTGSTEAFF; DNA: TGCGCCAGCATCACCGGGACAGGGAGCACTGAAGCTTTCTTT
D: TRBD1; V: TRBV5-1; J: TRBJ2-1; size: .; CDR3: CASSLDRGYNEQFF; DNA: TGCGCCAGCAGCTTGGACAGGGGATATAATGAGCAGTTCTTC
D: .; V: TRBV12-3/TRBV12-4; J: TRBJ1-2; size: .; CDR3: CASTSGPNYGYTF; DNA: TGTGCCAGCACCTCGGGTCCCAACTATGGCTACACCTTC
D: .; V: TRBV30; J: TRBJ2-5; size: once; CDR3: CAWSDAETQYF; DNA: TGTGCCTGGAGTGACGCGGAGACCCAGTACTTC
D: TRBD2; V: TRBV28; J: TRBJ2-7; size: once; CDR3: CASSPAGLAGGYEQYF; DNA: TGTGCCAGCAGCCCCGCGGGATTAGCGGGAGGGTACGAGCAGTACTTC
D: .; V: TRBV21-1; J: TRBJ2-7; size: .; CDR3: CATRGGSGSSYEQYF; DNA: TGTGCCACCAGGGGAGGAAGCGGGAGTTCCTACGAGCAGTACTTC
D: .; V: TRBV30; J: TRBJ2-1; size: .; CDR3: CAWSVLYRLSRYNEQFF; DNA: TGTGCCTGGAGTGTACTTTATCGGTTGAGTCGCTACAATGAGCAGTTCTTC
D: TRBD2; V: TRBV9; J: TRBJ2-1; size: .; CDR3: CASSRRGGLADYNEQFF; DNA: TGTGCCAGCAGCAGAAGGGGCGGACTAGCGGACTACAATGAGCAGTTCTTC
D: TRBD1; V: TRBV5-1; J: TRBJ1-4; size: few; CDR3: CASSLRDSEKLFF; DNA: TGCGCCAGCAGCCTGAGGGACAGCGAAAAACTGTTTTTT
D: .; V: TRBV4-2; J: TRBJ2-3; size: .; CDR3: CASSQALTGTTDTQYF; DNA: TGTGCCAGCAGCCAAGCCTTAACAGGGACCACAGATACGCAGTATTTT
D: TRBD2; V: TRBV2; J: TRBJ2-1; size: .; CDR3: CASISSSGSGGEQFF; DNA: TGTGCCAGCATCTCCTCGTCGGGTAGCGGGGGTGAGCAGTTCTTC
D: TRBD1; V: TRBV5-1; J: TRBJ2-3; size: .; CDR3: CASSLFSGTGKLDTQYF; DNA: TGCGCCAGCAGCTTATTCTCCGGGACAGGGAAATTAGATACGCAGTATTTT
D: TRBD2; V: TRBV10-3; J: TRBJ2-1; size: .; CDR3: CAMGTSGHNEQFF; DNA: TGTGCCATGGGGACTAGCGGTCACAATGAGCAGTTCTTC
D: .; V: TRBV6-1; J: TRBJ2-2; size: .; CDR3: CASSEKGRRATGELFF; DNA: TGTGCCAGCAGTGAAAAGGGTCGCAGGGCCACCGGGGAGCTGTTTTTT
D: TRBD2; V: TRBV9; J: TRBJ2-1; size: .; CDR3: CASSESGRALESSYNEQFF; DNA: TGTGCCAGCAGCGAAAGCGGGAGGGCCCTCGAGAGCTCCTACAATGAGCAGTTCTTC
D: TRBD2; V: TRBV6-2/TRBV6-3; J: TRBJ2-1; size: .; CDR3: CASSLRLGGNEQFF; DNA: TGTGCCAGCAGTCTCCGCTTGGGGGGGAATGAGCAGTTCTTC
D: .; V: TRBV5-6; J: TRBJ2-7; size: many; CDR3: CASSLGQVREQYF; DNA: TGTGCCAGCAGCTTGGGTCAGGTTCGCGAGCAGTACTTC
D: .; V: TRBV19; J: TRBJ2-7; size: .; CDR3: CASSSGLGYEQYF; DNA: TGTGCCAGTAGTTCGGGACTTGGATACGAGCAGTACTTC
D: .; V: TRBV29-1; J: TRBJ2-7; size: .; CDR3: CSVGAGLYEQYF; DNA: TGCAGCGTTGGCGCGGGCCTCTACGAGCAGTACTTC
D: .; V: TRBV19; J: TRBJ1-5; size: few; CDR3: CASSIEVLRGNQPQHF; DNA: TGTGCCAGTAGTATAGAGGTTTTGAGAGGGAACCAGCCCCAGCATTTT
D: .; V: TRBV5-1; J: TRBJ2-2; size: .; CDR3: CASSPPGLDAGELFF; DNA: TGCGCCAGCAGCCCACCGGGACTCGATGCGGGGGAGCTGTTTTTT
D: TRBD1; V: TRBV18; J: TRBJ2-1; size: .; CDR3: CASSSRDSDNEQFF; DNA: TGTGCCAGCTCTAGCCGGGACAGCGACAATGAGCAGTTCTTC